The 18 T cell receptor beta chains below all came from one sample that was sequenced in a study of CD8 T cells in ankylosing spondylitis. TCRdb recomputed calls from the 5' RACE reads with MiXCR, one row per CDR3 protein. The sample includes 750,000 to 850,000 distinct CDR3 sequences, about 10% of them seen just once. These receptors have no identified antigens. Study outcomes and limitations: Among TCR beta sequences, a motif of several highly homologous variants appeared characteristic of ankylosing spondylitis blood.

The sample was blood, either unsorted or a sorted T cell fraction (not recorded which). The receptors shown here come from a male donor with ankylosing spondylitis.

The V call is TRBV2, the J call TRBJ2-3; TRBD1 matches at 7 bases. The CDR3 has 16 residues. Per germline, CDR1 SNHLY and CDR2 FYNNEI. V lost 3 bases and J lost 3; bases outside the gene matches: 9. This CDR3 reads CASSERQGLGTDTQYF. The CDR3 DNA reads TGTGCCAGCAGTGAGAGACAGGGCCTGGGGACAGATACGCAGTATTTT.

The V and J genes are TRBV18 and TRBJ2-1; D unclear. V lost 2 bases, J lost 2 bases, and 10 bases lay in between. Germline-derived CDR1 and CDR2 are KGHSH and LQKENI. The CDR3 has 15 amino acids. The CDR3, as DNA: TGTGCCAGCTCACCAACTAATTACGCCTACAATGAGCAGTTCTTC. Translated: CASSPTNYAYNEQFF. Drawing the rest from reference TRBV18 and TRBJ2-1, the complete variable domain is NAGVMQNPRHLVRRRGQEARLRCSPMKGHSHVYWYRQLPEEGLKFMVYLQKENIIDESGMPKERFSAEFPKEGPSILRIQQVVRGDSAAYFCASSPTNYAYNEQFFGPGTRLTVL.

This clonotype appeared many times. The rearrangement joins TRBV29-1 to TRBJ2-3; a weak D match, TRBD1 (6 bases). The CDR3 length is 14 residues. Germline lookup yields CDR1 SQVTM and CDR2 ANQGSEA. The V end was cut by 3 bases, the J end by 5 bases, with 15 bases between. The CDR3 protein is CSVDPNRAGDTQYF. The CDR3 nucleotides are TGCAGCGTTGATCCCAACAGGGCTGGAGATACGCAGTATTTT.

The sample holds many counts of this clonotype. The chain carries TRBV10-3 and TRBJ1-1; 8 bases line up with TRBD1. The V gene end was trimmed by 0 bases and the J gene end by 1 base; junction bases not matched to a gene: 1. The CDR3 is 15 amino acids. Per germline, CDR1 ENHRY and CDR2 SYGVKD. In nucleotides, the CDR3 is TGTGCCATCAGTGAGTCGACAGGGGCGAACACTGAAGCTTTCTTT. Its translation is CAISESTGANTEAFF.

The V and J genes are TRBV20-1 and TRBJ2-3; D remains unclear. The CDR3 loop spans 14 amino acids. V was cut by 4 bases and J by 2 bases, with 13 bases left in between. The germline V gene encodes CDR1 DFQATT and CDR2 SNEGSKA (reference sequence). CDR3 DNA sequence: TGCAGTGCTATGGAACTCTCATACACAGATACGCAGTATTTT. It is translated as CSAMELSYTDTQYF.

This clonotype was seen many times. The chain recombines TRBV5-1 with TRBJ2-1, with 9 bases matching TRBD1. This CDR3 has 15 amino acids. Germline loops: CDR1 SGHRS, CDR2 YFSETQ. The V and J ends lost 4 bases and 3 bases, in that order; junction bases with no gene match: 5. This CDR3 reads CASSTDRGGYNEQFF. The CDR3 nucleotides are TGCGCCAGCAGCACTGACAGGGGGGGCTACAATGAGCAGTTCTTC.

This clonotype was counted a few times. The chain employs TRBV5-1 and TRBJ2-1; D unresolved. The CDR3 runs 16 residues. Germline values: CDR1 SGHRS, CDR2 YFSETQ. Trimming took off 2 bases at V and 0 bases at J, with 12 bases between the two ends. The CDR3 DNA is TGCGCCAGCAGCTTATCCGGGCCCAGCTCCTACAATGAGCAGTTCTTC. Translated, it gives CASSLSGPSSYNEQFF.

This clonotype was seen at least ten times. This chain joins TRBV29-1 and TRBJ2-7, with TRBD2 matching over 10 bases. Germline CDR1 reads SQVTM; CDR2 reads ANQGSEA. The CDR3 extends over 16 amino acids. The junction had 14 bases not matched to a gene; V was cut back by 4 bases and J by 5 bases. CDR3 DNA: TGCAGCGTTGGACCTGTCGGTAGCGGGAGGTTGGACGAGCAGTACTTC. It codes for CSVGPVGSGRLDEQYF.

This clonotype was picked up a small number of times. The CDR3 coding sequence is TGTGCCAGTACCAGGACGGCTAACTATGGCTACACCTTC. This sequence encodes CASTRTANYGYTF. This chain connects TRBV19 to TRBJ1-2; D ambiguous. V dropped 7 bases and J dropped 0 bases, with 9 bases sitting between them. The germline CDR1 and CDR2 sequences are LNHDA and SQIVND (reference sequence). This CDR3 has 13 amino acids.

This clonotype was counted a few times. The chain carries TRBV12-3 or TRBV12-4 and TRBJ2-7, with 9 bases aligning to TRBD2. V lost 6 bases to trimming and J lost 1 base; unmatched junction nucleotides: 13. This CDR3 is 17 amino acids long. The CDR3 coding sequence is TGTGCCAGCAGCAAGGGGAGCGGGAGGCTTTGGTCCTACGAGCAGTACTTC. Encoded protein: CASSKGSGRLWSYEQYF.

The CDR3 spells CASSNRGRLIEQYF. The CDR3 DNA reads as TGTGCCAGCAGTAACAGGGGACGTCTGATAGAGCAGTACTTC. The chain is built from TRBV6-2 or TRBV6-3 and TRBJ2-7, with 7 bases lining up with TRBD1. The CDR3 runs 14 residues. The junction had 11 bases not matched to a gene; V was cut back by 5 bases and J by 7 bases. From germline, CDR1 is MNHEY and CDR2 SVGEGT.

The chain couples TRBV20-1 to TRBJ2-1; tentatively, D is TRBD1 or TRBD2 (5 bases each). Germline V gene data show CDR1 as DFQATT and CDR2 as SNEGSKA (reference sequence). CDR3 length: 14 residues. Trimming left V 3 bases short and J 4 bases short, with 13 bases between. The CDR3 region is CSASSQGRYNEQFF. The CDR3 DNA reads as TGCAGTGCTAGCTCGCAGGGACGGTACAATGAGCAGTTCTTC.

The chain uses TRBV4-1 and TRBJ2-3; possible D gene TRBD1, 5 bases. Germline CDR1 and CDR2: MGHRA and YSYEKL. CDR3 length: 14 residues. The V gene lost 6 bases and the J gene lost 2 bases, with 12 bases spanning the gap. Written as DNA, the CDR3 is TGCGCCAGCAGTCCGGACACCTACACAGATACGCAGTATTTT. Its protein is CASSPDTYTDTQYF.

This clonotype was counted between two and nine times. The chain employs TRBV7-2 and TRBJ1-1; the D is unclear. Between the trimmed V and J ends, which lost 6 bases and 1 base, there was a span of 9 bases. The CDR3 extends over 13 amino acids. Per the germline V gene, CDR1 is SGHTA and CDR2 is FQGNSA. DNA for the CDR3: TGTGCCAGCAGGGTAACACCGAACACTGAAGCTTTCTTT. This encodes CASRVTPNTEAFF.

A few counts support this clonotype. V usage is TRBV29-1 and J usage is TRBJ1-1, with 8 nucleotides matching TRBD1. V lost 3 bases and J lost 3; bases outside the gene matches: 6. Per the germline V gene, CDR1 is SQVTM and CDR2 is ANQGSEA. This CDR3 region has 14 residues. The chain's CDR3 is CSVDRQGRDTEAFF. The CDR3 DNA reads TGCAGCGTTGACCGACAGGGGCGGGACACTGAAGCTTTCTTT.

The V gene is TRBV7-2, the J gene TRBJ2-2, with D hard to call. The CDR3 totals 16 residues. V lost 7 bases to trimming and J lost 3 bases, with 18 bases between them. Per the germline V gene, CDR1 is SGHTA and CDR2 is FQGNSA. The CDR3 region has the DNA TGTGCCAGCACCAAGAAATCGGACCGTGACACCGGGGAGCTGTTTTTT. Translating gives CASTKKSDRDTGELFF.

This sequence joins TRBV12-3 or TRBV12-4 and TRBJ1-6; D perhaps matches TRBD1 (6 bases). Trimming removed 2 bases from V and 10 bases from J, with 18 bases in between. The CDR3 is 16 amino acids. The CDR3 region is CASSLPTGDTGSPLHF. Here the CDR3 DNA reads TGTGCCAGCAGTTTACCAACTGGGGACACGGGATCACCCCTCCACTTT.

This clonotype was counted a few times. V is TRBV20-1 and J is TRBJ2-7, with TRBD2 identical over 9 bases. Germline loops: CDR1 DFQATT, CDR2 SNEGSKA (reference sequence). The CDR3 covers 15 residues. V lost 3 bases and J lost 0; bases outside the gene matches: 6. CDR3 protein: CSASGAGGFSYEQYF. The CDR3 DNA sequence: TGCAGTGCTAGTGGAGCGGGAGGCTTCTCCTACGAGCAGTACTTC.